One and the same sample provided the 28 T cell receptor beta chains below, sequenced in a study of STAT3 mutations in large granular lymphocyte leukemia. Antigens of these TCRs are unknown. Profiling relied on immunoSEQ multiplex PCR, and the TCRdb table lists in-frame clones only, not all of them. The repertoire holds approximately 13,000 clones, with 90% as singletons. Study observations and caveats: Every T-LGLL patient had at least one immunodominant TCRbeta clonotype.

The material sequenced was peripheral blood mononuclear cells. The receptor source for this set is a man aged 40-50 years with T-cell large granular lymphocyte leukemia. Some clones in this sample may be carry-over from other donors' samples.

The rearrangement joins TRBV29-1 to TRBJ2-5, with TRBD2 matching over 10 bases. V trimming: 3 bases; J trimming: 5 bases; junction bases outside the gene matches: 3. CDR1 and CDR2 (germline): SQVTM, ANQGSEA. The CDR3 extends over 13 amino acids. The CDR3 region is CSVDSGGPETQYF. The CDR3 DNA follows: TGCAGCGTTGATAGCGGGGGGCCCGAGACCCAGTACTTC.

J is TRBJ1-4 and V is TRBV29-1; 7 bases map to TRBD1. Germline lookup yields CDR1 SQVTM and CDR2 ANQGSEA. J gave up 5 bases and V 5 bases, and 11 bases lay outside the gene matches. The CDR3 is made up of 15 amino acids. CDR3 nucleotides: TGCAGCGTTTCCGGCACGACAGGGTCGAATGAAAAACTGTTTTTT. It yields the protein CSVSGTTGSNEKLFF. The variable domain in full, with the rest retrieved from reference TRBV29-1 and TRBJ1-4, is SAVISQKPSRDICQRGTSLTIQCQVDSQVTMMFWYRQQPGQSLTLIATANQGSEATYESGFVIDKFPISRPNLTFSTLTVSNMSPEDSSIYLCSVSGTTGSNEKLFFGSGTQLSVL.

The chain carries TRBV5-4 and TRBJ1-2, with D uncertain. Trimming shortened V by 4 bases and J by 3 bases, and 10 bases separated the two germline ends. There are 13 residues in the CDR3. In germline, CDR1 is SGHNT, CDR2 YYREEE (reference sequence). The CDR3 DNA reads TGTGCCAGCAGCCCCCCCAGGTACTATGGCTACACCTTC. Translation gives CASSPPRYYGYTF.

The chain joins TRBV30 to TRBJ1-5, with TRBD1 identical over 8 bases. Germline loops: CDR1 GTSNPN, CDR2 SVGIG (reference sequence). This CDR3 contains 15 residues. J gave up 5 bases and V 2 bases, and 8 bases lay outside the gene matches. The CDR3: CAWSPPDRDYQPQHF. The CDR3 DNA reads TGTGCCTGGAGTCCCCCGGACAGGGACTATCAGCCCCAGCATTTT.

The CDR3 sequence is CASSLASAGGPNEQFF. The CDR3 coding sequence is TGTGCCAGCAGCTTAGCATCTGCGGGGGGGCCCAATGAGCAGTTCTTC. The chain combines TRBV7-2 with TRBJ2-1, with TRBD2 matching over 9 bases. With V trimmed by 0 bases and J by 6 bases, 6 bases remained unmatched. CDR3 length: 16 amino acids. Germline CDR1 and CDR2: SGHTA and FQGNSA.

The chain is built from TRBV6-6 and TRBJ1-2; no definite D call. The CDR3 sequence is 15 residues long. V gave up 6 bases and J gave up 3 bases, with 17 bases separating them. The germline V gene encodes CDR1 MNHNY and CDR2 SVGAGI (reference sequence). CDR3 DNA: TGTGCCAGCAGCGAGACGAGGCCCTCCCACTATGGCTACACCTTC. Its translation: CASSETRPSHYGYTF.

J is TRBJ1-2 and V is TRBV7-3; perhaps TRBD1 as D (6 bases). The germline V gene encodes CDR1 SGHTA and CDR2 FQGTGA. Trimming took off 4 bases at V and 4 bases at J, with 16 bases between the two ends. The CDR3 is made up of 15 amino acids. Written as DNA, the CDR3 is TGTGCCAGCAGCTCCCTAATGGGACAAAGCTATGGCTACACCTTC. Its protein product is CASSSLMGQSYGYTF. The full variable domain, in which reference TRBV7-3 and TRBJ1-2 provide the parts outside the CDR3, is GAGVSQTPSNKVTEKGKYVELRCDPISGHTALYWYRQSLGQGPEFLIYFQGTGAADDSGLPNDRFFAVRPEGSVSTLKIQRTERGDSAVYLCASSSLMGQSYGYTFGSGTRLTVV.

The chain couples TRBV29-1 to TRBJ2-2; D is unresolved. Trimming left V 5 bases short and J 7 bases short, with 14 bases between. The CDR3 runs to 13 residues. Germline values: CDR1 SQVTM, CDR2 ANQGSEA. The CDR3 DNA is TGCAGCGTTCGGCGGACCGCTGGCGGGGAGCTGTTTTTT. Amino acids: CSVRRTAGGELFF.

The chain links TRBV18 to TRBJ2-2, with D possibly matching TRBD1 (6 bases). Germline V gene lookup returns CDR1 KGHSH and CDR2 LQKENI. There are 15 residues in the CDR3. Trimming took off 1 base at V and 8 bases at J, with 14 bases between the two ends. The CDR3 protein is CASSPRDTPAGELFF. Written as DNA, the CDR3 is TGTGCCAGCTCACCACGGGACACTCCTGCGGGGGAGCTGTTTTTT.

V gene TRBV6-5 combines with J gene TRBJ1-4; TRBD1 matches 7 bases. CDR1 is MNHEY and CDR2 is SVGAGI in the germline V gene. V trimming: 6 bases; J trimming: 8 bases; junction bases outside the gene matches: 9. CDR3 size: 14 residues. The CDR3 is CASSDRASGEKLFF. CDR3 bases: TGTGCCAGCAGCGACAGGGCGAGCGGGGAAAAACTGTTTTTT.

The chain carries TRBV7-8 and TRBJ1-2; D is perhaps TRBD1 (5 bases). Looked up from germline, CDR1 is SGHVS and CDR2 is FQNEAQ. Trimming cost V 5 bases and J 1 base, with 14 bases left between them. The length of the CDR3 is 15 residues. CDR3 in DNA: TGTGCCAGCAGCCATCGACGACAGATTAACTATGGCTACACCTTC. Protein: CASSHRRQINYGYTF.

The V and J genes are TRBV5-1 and TRBJ2-2, with unresolved D. V was cut by 5 bases and J by 8 bases, with 13 bases left in between. The CDR3 runs to 13 residues. Germline V lookup: CDR1 SGHRS, CDR2 YFSETQ. This CDR3 reads CASRPVLEGELFF. CDR3 DNA: TGCGCCAGCAGGCCGGTCCTAGAAGGGGAGCTGTTTTTT.

This sequence joins TRBV7-2 and TRBJ2-7; D may be TRBD1 (6 bases). Germline lookup yields CDR1 SGHTA and CDR2 FQGNSA. The germline V and J ends were trimmed by 6 bases and 4 bases, with 19 bases remaining between them. The CDR3 sequence is 15 residues long. Written as DNA, the CDR3 is TGTGCCAGCAGTTCCGCCGGGACATCGCTATACGAGCAGTACTTC. It codes for CASSSAGTSLYEQYF.

The chain carries TRBV5-6 and TRBJ1-2; D remains ambiguous. This CDR3 spans 13 amino acids. Germline V gives CDR1 SGHDT, CDR2 YYEEEE. The V end lost 0 bases, the J end lost 2 bases, and 5 bases lay between the germline ends. The CDR3 sequence: CASSLAQNYGYTF. Written as DNA, the CDR3 is TGTGCCAGCAGCTTGGCTCAGAACTATGGCTACACCTTC. Full variable domain (rest looked up from reference TRBV5-6 and TRBJ1-2): DAGVTQSPTHLIKTRGQQVTLRCSPKSGHDTVSWYQQALGQGPQFIFQYYEEEERQRGNFPDRFSGHQFPNYSSELNVNALLLGDSALYLCASSLAQNYGYTFGSGTRLTVV.

The genes are TRBV18 and TRBJ2-3; tentatively, D is TRBD2 (6 bases). The CDR3 extends over 14 amino acids. With 4 bases removed from V and 2 bases from J, the gap between germline ends came to 10 bases. CDR1 KGHSH and CDR2 LQKENI come from the germline V gene. The CDR3 is CASSQEGYTDTQYF. CDR3 in DNA: TGTGCCAGCTCACAGGAGGGGTACACAGATACGCAGTATTTT.

V and J are TRBV6-5 and TRBJ2-3; TRBD1 matches 8 bases. The trim removed 3 bases at V and 8 bases at J, leaving 7 bases unmatched. CDR1 MNHEY and CDR2 SVGAGI come from the germline V gene. The CDR3 contains 14 residues. CDR3 sequence reads: CASSYKQGAGTQYF. CDR3 bases: TGTGCCAGCAGTTATAAGCAGGGGGCAGGTACGCAGTATTTT.

J is TRBJ1-1 and V is TRBV5-1, with D possibly being TRBD1 (6 bases). The V gene's germline CDR1 is SGHRS and CDR2 YFSETQ. Trimming left V 0 bases short and J 4 bases short, with 19 bases between. CDR3 length equals 17 residues. This CDR3 reads CASSLDLGGEGRTEAFF. The DNA for the CDR3 is TGCGCCAGCAGCTTGGATTTGGGGGGCGAAGGTCGCACTGAAGCTTTCTTT. The complete variable domain, with remaining parts taken from reference TRBV5-1 and TRBJ1-1, reads KAGVTQTPRYLIKTRGQQVTLSCSPISGHRSVSWYQQTPGQGLQFLFEYFSETQRNKGNFPGRFSGRQFSNSRSEMNVSTLELGDSALYLCASSLDLGGEGRTEAFFGQGTRLTVV.

V gene TRBV9 combines with J gene TRBJ2-3; tentatively, D is TRBD2 (5 bases). Trimming left V 5 bases short and J 3 bases short, with 10 bases between. The CDR3 extends over 13 amino acids. Per germline, CDR1 SGDLS and CDR2 YYNGEE. The CDR3 DNA follows: TGTGCCAGCAGGGACTCAATTACAGATACGCAGTATTTT. It codes for CASRDSITDTQYF.

The genes are TRBV27 and TRBJ1-4; TRBD1 might be the D (6 bases). Trimming shortened V by 7 bases and J by 4 bases, and 13 bases separated the two germline ends. The CDR3 is 14 amino acids. Germline lookup yields CDR1 MNHEY and CDR2 SMNVEV (reference sequence). CDR3 in amino acids: CASTRARGNEKLFF. For the CDR3, the DNA is TGTGCCAGCACTCGGGCCAGGGGTAATGAAAAACTGTTTTTT.

V and J are TRBV19 and TRBJ2-1, with D possibly matching TRBD1 (5 bases). V lost 1 base to trimming and J lost 3 bases, with 7 bases between them. CDR1 is LNHDA and CDR2 is SQIVND in the germline V gene (reference sequence). The CDR3 is 14 amino acids. CDR3 sequence: CASSIGGLYNEQFF. DNA for the CDR3: TGTGCCAGTAGTATAGGGGGCCTCTACAATGAGCAGTTCTTC. The variable domain in full, completed from reference TRBV19 and TRBJ2-1, reads DGGITQSPKYLFRKEGQNVTLSCEQNLNHDAMYWYRQDPGQGLRLIYYSQIVNDFQKGDIAEGYSVSREKKESFPLTVTSAQKNPTAFYLCASSIGGLYNEQFFGPGTRLTVL.

The chain joins TRBV18 to TRBJ2-6, with D tentatively TRBD1 (5 bases). The V end lost 0 bases, the J end lost 2 bases, and 8 bases lay between the germline ends. There are 16 residues in the CDR3. Germline CDR1 KGHSH, CDR2 LQKENI. CDR3 region: CASSPPRVTGANVLTF. DNA of the CDR3: TGTGCCAGCTCACCACCCAGGGTCACTGGGGCCAACGTCCTGACTTTC. Combining the CDR3 with reference TRBV18 and TRBJ2-6 gives the whole variable domain NAGVMQNPRHLVRRRGQEARLRCSPMKGHSHVYWYRQLPEEGLKFMVYLQKENIIDESGMPKERFSAEFPKEGPSILRIQQVVRGDSAAYFCASSPPRVTGANVLTFGAGSRLTVL.

The chain links TRBV7-9 to TRBJ1-1; 10 bases line up with TRBD1. Per germline, CDR1 SEHNR and CDR2 FQNEAQ (reference sequence). The junction had 6 bases not matched to a gene; V was cut back by 5 bases and J by 0 bases. This CDR3 contains 16 residues. CDR3 residues: CASSTSGQGMNTEAFF. The CDR3 DNA reads TGTGCCAGCAGCACCTCGGGACAGGGGATGAACACTGAAGCTTTCTTT.

This chain connects TRBV9 to TRBJ1-1; TRBD1 is a possible D gene (6 bases). Germline loops: CDR1 SGDLS, CDR2 YYNGEE. The CDR3 is 14 amino acids. V was clipped by 4 bases and J by 5 bases, with 15 bases between them. CDR3 amino acids: CASSPQGWETEAFF. CDR3 nucleotides: TGTGCCAGCAGCCCCCAGGGGTGGGAGACTGAAGCTTTCTTT. The full variable domain, rest sourced from reference TRBV9 and TRBJ1-1, is DSGVTQTPKHLITATGQRVTLRCSPRSGDLSVYWYQQSLDQGLQFLIQYYNGEERAKGNILERFSAQQFPDLHSELNLSSLELGDSALYFCASSPQGWETEAFFGQGTRLTVV.

This chain joins TRBV18 and TRBJ2-3; D unresolved. The CDR3 is made up of 13 amino acids. Trimming took 2 bases from V and 0 from J, leaving 3 bases between them. The germline V gene has CDR1 KGHSH and CDR2 LQKENI. The CDR3 spells CASSPASTDTQYF. The CDR3, as DNA: TGTGCCAGCTCACCAGCCAGCACAGATACGCAGTATTTT. The whole variable domain, remainder taken from reference TRBV18 and TRBJ2-3, is NAGVMQNPRHLVRRRGQEARLRCSPMKGHSHVYWYRQLPEEGLKFMVYLQKENIIDESGMPKERFSAEFPKEGPSILRIQQVVRGDSAAYFCASSPASTDTQYFGPGTRLTVL.

The chain has TRBV6-4 and TRBJ1-2; D might be TRBD1 (5 bases). In germline, CDR1 is MRHNA, CDR2 SNTAGT. The ends were cut back, 0 bases at V and 9 bases at J, with 11 bases in the middle. CDR3 size: 13 residues. The CDR3 region is CASSDSFGGSYTF. The CDR3 coding sequence is TGTGCCAGCAGTGACTCATTCGGGGGAAGCTACACCTTC.

This clone appeared a few times. The chain couples TRBV27 to TRBJ1-6; D call uncertain. V lost 4 bases, J lost 10 bases, and 11 bases lay in between. Germline CDR1 and CDR2: MNHEY and SMNVEV (reference sequence). The CDR3 loop spans 13 amino acids. This CDR3 is CASSSERGSPLHF. The CDR3 DNA sequence: TGTGCCAGCAGTTCGGAACGTGGGTCACCCCTCCACTTT.

The V call is TRBV9, the J call TRBJ1-2, with no clear D. This CDR3 contains 13 residues. Trimming took 0 bases from V and 2 from J, leaving 5 bases between them. Germline V gene sequence: CDR1 SGDLS, CDR2 YYNGEE. This CDR3 is CASSVVENYGYTF. CDR3 sequence (DNA): TGTGCCAGCAGCGTAGTAGAAAACTATGGCTACACCTTC.

The V call is TRBV27, the J call TRBJ2-3, with TRBD2 identical over 8 bases. The V segment lost 6 bases and the J segment 3 bases; nucleotides outside the gene matches: 20. The CDR3 spans 19 residues. Germline assignment: CDR1 MNHEY and CDR2 SMNVEV (reference sequence). The CDR3 here is CASSLDTPGGGGFTDTQYF. DNA of the CDR3: TGTGCCAGCAGCCTCGACACGCCGGGGGGCGGGGGGTTTACAGATACGCAGTATTTT.